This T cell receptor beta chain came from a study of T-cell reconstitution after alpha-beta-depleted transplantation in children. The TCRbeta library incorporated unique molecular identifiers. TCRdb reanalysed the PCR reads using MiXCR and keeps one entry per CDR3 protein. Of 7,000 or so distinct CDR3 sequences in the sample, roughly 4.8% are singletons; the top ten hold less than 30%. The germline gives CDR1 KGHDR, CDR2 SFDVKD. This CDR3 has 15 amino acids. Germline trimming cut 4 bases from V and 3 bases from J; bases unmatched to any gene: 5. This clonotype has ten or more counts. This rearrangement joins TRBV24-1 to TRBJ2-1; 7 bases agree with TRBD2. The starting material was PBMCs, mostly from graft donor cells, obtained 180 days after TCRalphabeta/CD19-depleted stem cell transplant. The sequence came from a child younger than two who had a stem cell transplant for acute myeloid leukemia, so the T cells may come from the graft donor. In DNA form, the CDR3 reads TGTGCCACCAGTGAACGCGGGAGAGTCTACAATGAGCAGTTCTTC. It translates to CATSERGRVYNEQFF.